This TCR beta chain was obtained from a study of naive and memory T cell subsets (dated by TCRdb to the late 2010s). With respect to the entire study: Sorted naive and memory T cell subsets from peripheral blood were analyzed in the study using a UMI-based, open-source pipeline for TCR alpha and beta sequencing. The results of the functional CMV T cell responses matched the IgG serology results in every case. RNA was DNase-treated and reverse transcribed with TCR constant-region primers, mostly using SuperScript III. Here is what the overall study found, with its caveats: Gini index rose and Shannon and inverse Simpson diversity fell from naive through CM, EM and EMRA in both CD4 and CD8 cells. RNA-based TCR counts may be influenced by expression changes linked to T cell activation and differentiation. The repertoire findings for the naive and memory subsets could not be validated, as no ground truth was available. TCR abundance followed a power law with an exponent that was different for naive and memory subsets but consistent across the three individuals. Single alpha or beta chain sequences, rather than paired alpha/beta receptors, were used to define clonotypes. After error correction, only a single occurrence was seen for over 95% of naive TCR sequences, so much steeper abundance distributions were produced than in memory subsets. A few larger clonotypes were present in naive repertoires, particularly the CD8 repertoires, and these clonotypes were possibly memory cells re-expressing CD45RA.

Separate amplification of TCR alpha and beta chain libraries was performed from the second PCR step onward. Donor CMV status was determined by IFNgamma production from CD4+ T cells after overnight stimulation of fresh PBMCs with CMV viral lysate. Using Miltenyi beads, CD4 T cells were first positively selected, and CD8 T cells were then positively selected from the CD4-negative fraction. Cells were stained for CD3, CD4, CD8, CD45RA, CD27 and a live/dead dye and were sorted on a BD Aria II into four subsets based on CD45RA and CD27. Blood came from a few healthy volunteers, each fractionated into CD4 and CD8 T cells and then into four differentiation subsets. About 110 ml of peripheral blood was drawn per donor, and PBMC were isolated by Ficoll-Paque PLUS density-gradient centrifugation. After sorting, cells were lysed in RLT buffer, RNA was extracted using a Qiagen RNeasy kit, and the extracted RNA was stored at -80 degrees C.

Library preparation employed UMI-ligation and nested PCR. The beta constant-region primer was an equimolar mix of two oligonucleotides covering both TRBC1 and TRBC2. The ligated cDNA went through four rounds of PCR with nested alpha and beta constant-region primers together with the SP2 primer. A single-stranded oligonucleotide carrying the SP2 primer and a 12-nucleotide UMI was ligated to the 3' end of the cDNA by T4 RNA ligase 1. Incubation of the ligation reaction lasted roughly 18-24 hours at 16 degrees C. PCR2 was usually performed as a SYBR Green qPCR and halted at a preset threshold so that over-amplification would not occur. Apart from the first purification, every purification step used Agencourt AMPure XP magnetic beads. Libraries were quantified by Qubit and checked on a TapeStation, with a main peak expected near 650 bp. The pooled libraries were sequenced on an Illumina MiSeq using v2 2x251 paired-end kits, which usually yielded roughly 0.85-2.1 million reads per sample. Each sample's library went into the pool at about 4.2 nM, and roughly 5-7.5% PhiX was added to help with cluster recognition. Concerning the study's data processing: V and J genes were assigned to Demultiplexor-processed FASTQ reads by Decombinator through tag matching, with a single base-pair mismatch being allowed. UMIs were used by Collapsinator to correct both sequencing errors and frequency errors arising from PCR heterogeneity. CDR3Translator translated TCRs and extracted CDR3s from the conserved cysteine to the FGXG phenylalanine, flagging non-productive sequences. Gini, Shannon entropy and inverse Simpson indices were computed after subsampling the repertoires to the same number of UMI-defined TCRs. Within the linear range, a power law was fitted to clonotype abundance distributions using maximum likelihood. When run on a single naive CD8 sample, MIGEC and the pipeline yielded similar UMI counts, similar unique TCR numbers and similar clonal distributions. In one analysis, naive TCRs also found in any memory subset of the same donor were removed from the naive repertoire. A set of several thousand CMV-associated CDR3 sequences, compiled from VDJdb and a published dataset, was used to search the repertoires. TCRdb's own reprocessing of the public reads used fastp at Q25 and MiXCR and kept productive beta chains. For every CDR3 protein sequence, its rows merge into one entry that carries the most common genes and DNA. TCRdb, not the authors, supplied the V and J calls. This sample comprises more than 120,000 distinct CDR3 sequences, approximately 21% of them detected only once. Around 0.63% of the sample is taken by the ten largest.

The CDR3 measures 14 amino acids from cysteine to phenylalanine. The CDR3 DNA has 42 bases and is translated from base 1. From a lookup of the germline V gene, CDR1 and CDR2 are MDHEN and SYDVKM. V and J lose 6 bases and 5 bases, and a span of 16 bases separates them. This clonotype was detected a few times. Its antigen remains unidentified. No much larger clone exists at a distance of one base, and base qualities are not known. The rearrangement combines TRBV28 with TRBJ2-5; TRBD1 might be the D gene, on 5 matching bases. The source material was naive CD8+ T cells from blood. Read against the paper, the sample's cell subset or site label means: naive T cells, CD45RA high CD27+. This receptor was identified in a human donor in good health. The DNA sequence is as follows: TGTGCCAGCAGCCTGGGGCAGGTCCCGGAGACCCAGTACTTC. This sequence encodes CASSLGQVPETQYF.